Following are 21 T cell receptor beta chains from one sample sequenced in a study of T cells after yellow fever vaccination. TCRdb reprocessed the 5' RACE reads via MiXCR and lists one record per CDR3 protein. The sample yields about 230,000 distinct CDR3 sequences, around 6.7% seen once. The specimen was CD4+ T cells sorted from PBMCs, collected on the day of the yellow fever booster vaccination. These TCRs come from a man under 40 who received the YFV17D yellow fever vaccine.

This clonotype was seen many times. This chain connects TRBV5-1 to TRBJ2-5; a possible D gene is TRBD2 (5 bases). Germline CDR1 SGHRS, CDR2 YFSETQ. The CDR3 has 14 residues. Between the trimmed V and J ends, which lost 4 bases and 4 bases, there was a span of 14 bases. CDR3 in DNA: TGCGCCAGCAGCCCCCCACTAGAAGGAGAGACCCAGTACTTC. As protein: CASSPPLEGETQYF. Full variable domain (rest looked up from reference TRBV5-1 and TRBJ2-5): KAGVTQTPRYLIKTRGQQVTLSCSPISGHRSVSWYQQTPGQGLQFLFEYFSETQRNKGNFPGRFSGRQFSNSRSEMNVSTLELGDSALYLCASSPPLEGETQYFGPGTRLLVL.

There are many counts of this clonotype. The rearrangement links TRBV20-1 to TRBJ1-4, with TRBD1 identical over 10 bases. The V segment lost 5 bases and the J segment 6 bases; nucleotides outside the gene matches: 3. This CDR3 contains 13 residues. In germline, CDR1 is DFQATT, CDR2 SNEGSKA (reference sequence). CDR3 nucleotides: TGCAGTGCTGCGACAGGGGGCCATGAAAAACTGTTTTTT. Its protein is CSAATGGHEKLFF.

The chain employs TRBV28 and TRBJ2-7, with TRBD2 identical over 10 bases. V shed 6 bases and J 3 bases; nucleotides not matched to a gene: 5. Germline loops: CDR1 MDHEN, CDR2 SYDVKM. The CDR3 totals 14 residues. CDR3 sequence: CASSVTSGNYEQYF. Here the CDR3 DNA reads TGTGCCAGCAGCGTCACTAGCGGGAACTACGAGCAGTACTTC.

This clonotype was seen at least ten times. V gene TRBV5-1 combines with J gene TRBJ2-3; TRBD2 matches 7 bases. This CDR3 spans 16 amino acids. Per the germline V gene, CDR1 is SGHRS and CDR2 is YFSETQ. V was pared by 2 bases and J by 0 bases, with 6 bases of the junction left unmatched. DNA for the CDR3: TGCGCCAGCAGCTTTTCTCTAGCGGAGAGCACAGATACGCAGTATTTT. It yields the protein CASSFSLAESTDTQYF. Full variable domain (missing parts from reference TRBV5-1 and TRBJ2-3): KAGVTQTPRYLIKTRGQQVTLSCSPISGHRSVSWYQQTPGQGLQFLFEYFSETQRNKGNFPGRFSGRQFSNSRSEMNVSTLELGDSALYLCASSFSLAESTDTQYFGPGTRLTVL.

This clonotype was seen ten or more times. J is TRBJ1-1 and V is TRBV20-1, with TRBD1 matching over 7 bases. With 6 bases clipped from V and 1 base from J, the junction kept 11 bases outside the gene matches. Germline V gene sequence: CDR1 DFQATT, CDR2 SNEGSKA (reference sequence). The CDR3 length is 15 residues. The CDR3 DNA follows: TGCAGTGCCCAACCCCCGACAGGGAGGAACACTGAAGCTTTCTTT. It encodes CSAQPPTGRNTEAFF.

The sample holds a few counts of this clonotype. The chain couples TRBV18 to TRBJ2-1, with 8 bases fitting TRBD1. Germline loops: CDR1 KGHSH, CDR2 LQKENI. With V trimmed by 4 bases and J by 8 bases, 7 bases remained unmatched. This CDR3 comprises 14 residues. The CDR3 loop is CASSLDRVGYEQFF. Here the CDR3 DNA reads TGTGCCAGCTCACTGGACAGGGTCGGTTATGAGCAGTTCTTC.

This sequence joins TRBV4-1 and TRBJ1-4; 7 bases line up with TRBD1. After removal of 5 bases from V and 8 bases from J, the junction contained 11 bases not matched to a gene. Germline CDR1 reads MGHRA; CDR2 reads YSYEKL. The CDR3 covers 15 residues. In DNA form, the CDR3 reads TGCGCCAGCAGCTCAACAGGGGTTCCTAGAGAAAAACTGTTTTTT. Protein sequence: CASSSTGVPREKLFF.

This clonotype appeared many times. The chain recombines TRBV2 with TRBJ1-1, with 8 nucleotides matching TRBD1. Trimming removed 4 bases from V and 0 bases from J; junction bases left unmatched: 1. The V gene's germline CDR1 is SNHLY and CDR2 FYNNEI. This CDR3 contains 14 residues. CDR3 sequence reads: CASSVDRVNTEAFF. CDR3 bases: TGTGCCAGCAGTGTGGACAGGGTGAACACTGAAGCTTTCTTT.

This clonotype came up a few times. The V and J genes are TRBV30 and TRBJ1-1, with 9 bases matching TRBD1. Germline V gene sequence: CDR1 GTSNPN, CDR2 SVGIG (reference sequence). The CDR3 totals 15 residues. V shed 2 bases, J shed 5 bases, and the junction held 9 bases outside the gene matches. This CDR3 reads CAWSILGQGSTEAFF. CDR3 DNA sequence: TGTGCCTGGAGTATTCTAGGACAGGGGAGTACTGAAGCTTTCTTT.

This CDR3 is CASSLIAGVISGNTIYF. The CDR3 nucleotides read TGTGCCAGCAGCCTCATCGCGGGGGTTATCTCTGGAAACACCATATATTTT. This chain connects TRBV5-5 to TRBJ1-3; perhaps TRBD1 as D (5 bases). Germline V gene sequence: CDR1 SGHKS, CDR2 YYEKEE (reference sequence). This CDR3 region has 17 residues. The V end was cut by 4 bases, the J end by 0 bases, with 17 bases between.

This clonotype was seen more than once but under ten times. The chain joins TRBV7-7 to TRBJ2-3; the match to TRBD1 covers 7 bases. The CDR3 covers 16 residues. The V and J ends lost 6 bases and 3 bases, in that order; junction bases with no gene match: 12. CDR1 and CDR2 from the germline V gene are SSHAT and FNYEAQ (reference sequence). The CDR3 sequence: CASSTILGQSTDTQYF. CDR3 nucleotides: TGTGCCAGCAGTACTATATTGGGACAGTCAACAGATACGCAGTATTTT.

This clonotype was detected many times. The chain is built from TRBV28 and TRBJ1-6; a weak D match, TRBD1 (5 bases). Looked up from germline, CDR1 is MDHEN and CDR2 is SYDVKM. V lost 3 bases and J lost 2, with 17 bases in between. CDR3 length equals 18 residues. The CDR3 DNA reads as TGTGCCAGCAGTTTGCGAAGGCAGGGTGCTGCCTATAATTCACCCCTCCACTTT. Amino acids: CASSLRRQGAAYNSPLHF. The variable domain in full, with the rest retrieved from reference TRBV28 and TRBJ1-6, is DVKVTQSSRYLVKRTGEKVFLECVQDMDHENMFWYRQDPGLGLRLIYFSYDVKMKEKGDIPEGYSVSREKKERFSLILESASTNQTSMYLCASSLRRQGAAYNSPLHFGNGTRLTVT.

This clonotype has more than one count but fewer than ten. V usage is TRBV7-2 and J usage is TRBJ2-5; TRBD1 is a possible D gene (5 bases). With 2 bases removed from V and 2 bases from J, the gap between germline ends came to 9 bases. CDR3 length: 14 amino acids. The V gene's germline CDR1 is SGHTA and CDR2 FQGNSA. CDR3: CASSLSGQQETQYF. DNA of the CDR3: TGTGCCAGCAGCTTATCCGGACAACAAGAGACCCAGTACTTC.

The chain is built from TRBV5-1 and TRBJ2-1; D possibly uses TRBD1 or TRBD2 (5 bases each). The CDR3 is made up of 14 amino acids. Per the germline V gene, CDR1 is SGHRS and CDR2 is YFSETQ. The germline V and J ends were trimmed by 6 bases and 7 bases, with 17 bases remaining between them. The CDR3 sequence: CASTRDGPLNEQFF. CDR3 DNA sequence: TGCGCCAGCACACGGGACGGCCCTCTTAATGAGCAGTTCTTC.

The J gene is TRBJ2-5, the V gene TRBV19, with TRBD1 matching 10 bases. From germline, CDR1 is LNHDA and CDR2 SQIVND (reference sequence). V was clipped by 5 bases and J by 3 bases; unmatched bases: 9. CDR3 length: 16 residues. Here the CDR3 reads CASSRYRDRGKETQYF. The CDR3 DNA sequence: TGTGCCAGTAGTCGCTACCGGGACAGGGGAAAAGAGACCCAGTACTTC.

The rearrangement links TRBV7-6 to TRBJ2-7, with TRBD1 matching 9 bases. The CDR3 is made up of 15 amino acids. With V trimmed by 5 bases and J by 4 bases, 9 bases remained unmatched. The germline V gene has CDR1 SGHVS and CDR2 FNYEAQ. This CDR3 is CASSPFRGQGYEQYF. In DNA form, the CDR3 reads TGTGCCAGCAGCCCCTTTCGCGGACAGGGGTACGAGCAGTACTTC.

The rearrangement uses TRBV20-1 and TRBJ1-5; TRBD1 matches at 11 bases. CDR1 and CDR2 (germline): DFQATT, SNEGSKA (reference sequence). There are 14 residues in the CDR3. For the CDR3, the DNA is TGCGCCGGGACAGGGGGAGGGAGCAATCAGCCCCAGCATTTT. As protein: CAGTGGGSNQPQHF.

This clonotype was observed a handful of times. The V call is TRBV4-3, the J call TRBJ1-2; tentatively, D is TRBD1 (5 bases). The CDR3 length is 16 residues. V gave up 4 bases and J gave up 5 bases, with 20 bases separating them. The V gene's germline CDR1 is LGHNA and CDR2 YSLEER. For the CDR3, the DNA is TGCGCCAGCAGCCGATGGGAGGGGATGGAGTCGTATGGCTACACCTTC. Translation gives CASSRWEGMESYGYTF.

Only a few counts were recorded for this clonotype. The chain carries TRBV12-3 or TRBV12-4 and TRBJ2-3, with a weak D call TRBD2 (5 bases). This CDR3 region has 15 residues. The ends were cut back, 10 bases at V and 0 bases at J, with 17 bases in the middle. The CDR3 DNA reads TGTGCCACCCGCCTCCCGAGGGCGAGCACAGATACGCAGTATTTT. Protein product: CATRLPRASTDTQYF.

The chain couples TRBV5-1 to TRBJ2-3; D may be TRBD2 (5 bases). Germline V CDR1 and CDR2: SGHRS, YFSETQ. Trimming removed 1 base at V and 2 bases at J, with 11 bases between. The CDR3 consists of 15 residues. This chain's CDR3 is CASSLIRRDTDTQYF. The CDR3 nucleotides are TGCGCCAGCAGCTTGATTCGTCGGGACACAGATACGCAGTATTTT.

V gene TRBV20-1 combines with J gene TRBJ2-7; 7 bases agree with TRBD2. The CDR3 has 15 residues. Unmatched junction bases numbered 10, after V lost 3 bases and J lost 2 bases. CDR1 and CDR2 from the germline V gene are DFQATT and SNEGSKA (reference sequence). Here the CDR3 reads CSASSSPSGPYEQYF. CDR3 nucleotide sequence: TGCAGTGCTAGTTCTTCGCCTAGCGGCCCCTACGAGCAGTACTTC.